This T cell receptor beta chain stems from a study of graft-versus-host responses after intestinal transplantation. Study summary: Induction using anti-thymocyte globulin, followed by tacrolimus and steroids for 3 to 4 years, was given to all recipients.

General study results and limits: Peak GvH clone levels in circulation were associated with early post-transplant HvG declines. Allograft clonal ratios (graft-versus-host to host-versus-graft) were high in patients who had graft-donor T cell macrochimerism.

Produced via immunoSEQ multiplex PCR; TCRdb's table is partial and in-frame only. The profile covers 70,000 to 100,000 clones, with roughly 89% appearing a single time and 0.3% to 0.4% taken by the ten largest. V lost 6 bases, J lost 4 bases, and 6 bases stayed unmatched. Looked up from germline, CDR1 is MNHEY and CDR2 is SMNVEV (reference sequence). The CDR3 contains 16 residues. This clone appeared a single time. The antigen remains unidentified. Sequencing used unstimulated CD4+ T cells sorted from spleen or lymph node cells, obtained before intestinal transplant. The chain is built from TRBV27 and TRBJ2-2; 12 nucleotides agree with TRBD2. The TCR sequence derives from a human donor who received an intestinal transplant. The CDR3 DNA follows: TGTGCCAGCAGCCCCGGGACTAGCGGGCTCACCGGGGAGCTGTTTTTT. This sequence encodes CASSPGTSGLTGELFF.